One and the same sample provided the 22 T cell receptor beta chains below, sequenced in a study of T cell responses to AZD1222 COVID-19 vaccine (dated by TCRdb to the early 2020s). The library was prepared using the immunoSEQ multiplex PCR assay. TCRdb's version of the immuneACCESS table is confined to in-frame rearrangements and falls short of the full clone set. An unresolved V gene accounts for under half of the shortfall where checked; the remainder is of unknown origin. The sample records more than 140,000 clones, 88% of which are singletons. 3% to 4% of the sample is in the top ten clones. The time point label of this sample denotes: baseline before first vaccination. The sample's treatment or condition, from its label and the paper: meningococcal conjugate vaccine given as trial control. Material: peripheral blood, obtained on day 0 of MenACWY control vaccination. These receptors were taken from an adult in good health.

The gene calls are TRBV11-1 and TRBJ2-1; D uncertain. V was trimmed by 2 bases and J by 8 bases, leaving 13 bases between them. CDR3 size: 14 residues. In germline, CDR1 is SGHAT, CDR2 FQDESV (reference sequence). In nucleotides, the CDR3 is TGTGCCAGCAGCTTACACCCGGGCCAGTATGAGCAGTTCTTC. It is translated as CASSLHPGQYEQFF.

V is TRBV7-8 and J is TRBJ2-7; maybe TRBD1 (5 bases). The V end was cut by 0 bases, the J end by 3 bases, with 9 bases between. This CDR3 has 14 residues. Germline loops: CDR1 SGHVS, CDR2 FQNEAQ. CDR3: CASSLAAGHYEQYF. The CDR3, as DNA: TGTGCCAGCAGCTTAGCAGCAGGGCACTACGAGCAGTACTTC.

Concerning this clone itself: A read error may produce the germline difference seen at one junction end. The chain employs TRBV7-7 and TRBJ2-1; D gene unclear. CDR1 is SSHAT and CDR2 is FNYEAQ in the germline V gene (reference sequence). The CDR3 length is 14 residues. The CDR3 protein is CASSLGTHSDEQFF. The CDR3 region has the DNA TGTGCTAGCAGCTTAGGTACCCATTCCGATGAGCAGTTCTTC. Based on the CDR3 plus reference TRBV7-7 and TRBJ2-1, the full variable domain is GAGVSQSPRYKVTKRGQDVTLRCDPISSHATLYWYQQALGQGPEFLTYFNYEAQPDKSGLPSDRFSAERPEGSISTLTIQRTEQRDSAMYRCASSLGTHSDEQFFGPGTRLTVL.

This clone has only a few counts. The DNA of the CDR3 is TGTGCCAGTAGTCCCCGACAGGGTTTTAGCAATCAGCCCCAGCATTTT. Its translation is CASSPRQGFSNQPQHF. This sequence joins TRBV19 and TRBJ1-5, with 7 bases fitting TRBD1. Germline V lookup: CDR1 LNHDA, CDR2 SQIVND (reference sequence). V shed 5 bases and J 0 bases; nucleotides not matched to a gene: 7. This CDR3 comprises 16 residues.

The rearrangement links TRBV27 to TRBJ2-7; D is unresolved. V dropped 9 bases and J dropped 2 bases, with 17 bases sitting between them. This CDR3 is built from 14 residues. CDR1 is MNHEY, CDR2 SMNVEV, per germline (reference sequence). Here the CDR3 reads CARRPCTRTYEQYF. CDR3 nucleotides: TGTGCCAGGCGTCCGTGTACTCGAACCTACGAGCAGTACTTC.

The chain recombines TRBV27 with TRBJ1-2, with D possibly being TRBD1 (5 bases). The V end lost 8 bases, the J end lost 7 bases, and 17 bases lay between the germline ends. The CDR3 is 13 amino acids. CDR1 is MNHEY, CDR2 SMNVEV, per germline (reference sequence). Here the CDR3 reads CASGRGANLGYTF. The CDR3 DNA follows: TGTGCCAGCGGGCGAGGGGCGAATCTTGGCTACACCTTC.

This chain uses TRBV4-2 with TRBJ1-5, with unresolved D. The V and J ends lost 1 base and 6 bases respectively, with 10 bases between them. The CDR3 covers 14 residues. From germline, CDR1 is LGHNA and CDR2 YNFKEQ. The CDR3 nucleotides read TGTGCCAGCAGCCAAGCCAGGCGGTCTCAGCCCCAGCATTTT. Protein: CASSQARRSQPQHF.

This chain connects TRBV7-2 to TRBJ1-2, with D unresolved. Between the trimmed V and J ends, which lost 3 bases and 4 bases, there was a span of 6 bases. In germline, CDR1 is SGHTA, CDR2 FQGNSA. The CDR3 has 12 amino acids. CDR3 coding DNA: TGTGCCAGCAGCTTGGGAGGCTATGGCTACACCTTC. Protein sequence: CASSLGGYGYTF. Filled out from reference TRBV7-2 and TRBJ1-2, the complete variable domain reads GAGVSQSPSNKVTEKGKDVELRCDPISGHTALYWYRQSLGQGLEFLIYFQGNSAPDKSGLPSDRFSAERTGGSVSTLTIQRTQQEDSAVYLCASSLGGYGYTFGSGTRLTVV.

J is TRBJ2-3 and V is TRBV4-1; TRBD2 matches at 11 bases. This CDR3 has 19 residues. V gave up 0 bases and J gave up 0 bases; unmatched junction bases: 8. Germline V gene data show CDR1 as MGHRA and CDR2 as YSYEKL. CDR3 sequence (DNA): TGCGCCAGCAGCCAAGATTACCCTAGCGGGGGGACTAGCACAGATACGCAGTATTTT. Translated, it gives CASSQDYPSGGTSTDTQYF.

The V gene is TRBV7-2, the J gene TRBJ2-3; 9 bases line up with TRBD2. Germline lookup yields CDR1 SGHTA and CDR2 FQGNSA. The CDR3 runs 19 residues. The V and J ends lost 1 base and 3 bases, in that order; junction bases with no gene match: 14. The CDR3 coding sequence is TGTGCCAGCAGCTTAGGTCCCCTCTCGGGCGGGGGGGGGACAGATACGCAGTATTTT. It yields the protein CASSLGPLSGGGGTDTQYF.

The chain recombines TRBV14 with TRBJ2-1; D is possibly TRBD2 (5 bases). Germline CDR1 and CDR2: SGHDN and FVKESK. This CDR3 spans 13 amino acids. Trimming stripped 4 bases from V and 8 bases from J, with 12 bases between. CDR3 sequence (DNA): TGTGCCAGCAGCCCTCAACTAGTACATGAGCAGTTCTTC. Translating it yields CASSPQLVHEQFF. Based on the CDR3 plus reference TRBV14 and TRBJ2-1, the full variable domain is EAGVTQFPSHSVIEKGQTVTLRCDPISGHDNLYWYRRVMGKEIKFLLHFVKESKQDESGMPNNRFLAERTGGTYSTLKVQPAELEDSGVYFCASSPQLVHEQFFGPGTRLTVL.

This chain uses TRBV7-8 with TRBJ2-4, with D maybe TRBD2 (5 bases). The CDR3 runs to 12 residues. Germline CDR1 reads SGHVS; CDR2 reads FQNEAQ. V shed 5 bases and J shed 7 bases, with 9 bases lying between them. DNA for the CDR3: TGTGCCAGCAGCCCCAGAGGGAACATTCAGTACTTC. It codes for CASSPRGNIQYF.

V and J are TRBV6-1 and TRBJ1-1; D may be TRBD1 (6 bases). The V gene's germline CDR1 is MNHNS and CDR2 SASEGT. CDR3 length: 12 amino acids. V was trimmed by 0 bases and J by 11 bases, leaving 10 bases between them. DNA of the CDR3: TGTGCCAGCAGTGAAGCTAGGGGGACGGCTTTCTTT. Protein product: CASSEARGTAFF.

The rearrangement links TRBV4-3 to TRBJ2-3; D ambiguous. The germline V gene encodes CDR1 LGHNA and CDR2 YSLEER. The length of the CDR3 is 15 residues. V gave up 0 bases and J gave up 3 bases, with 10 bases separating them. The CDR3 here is CASSQEGLATDTQYF. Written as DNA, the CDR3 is TGCGCCAGCAGCCAAGAAGGGTTGGCGACAGATACGCAGTATTTT.

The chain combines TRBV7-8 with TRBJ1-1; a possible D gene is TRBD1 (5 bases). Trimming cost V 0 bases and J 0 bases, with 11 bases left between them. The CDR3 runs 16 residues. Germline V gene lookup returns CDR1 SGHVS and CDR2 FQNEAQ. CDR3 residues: CASSLAPGLLNTEAFF. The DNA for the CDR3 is TGTGCCAGCAGCTTAGCTCCGGGACTCCTGAACACTGAAGCTTTCTTT. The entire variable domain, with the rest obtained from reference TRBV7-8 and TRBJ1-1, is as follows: GAGVSQSPRYKVAKRGQDVALRCDPISGHVSLFWYQQALGQGPEFLTYFQNEAQLDKSGLPSDRFFAERPEGSVSTLKIQRTQQEDSAVYLCASSLAPGLLNTEAFFGQGTRLTVV.

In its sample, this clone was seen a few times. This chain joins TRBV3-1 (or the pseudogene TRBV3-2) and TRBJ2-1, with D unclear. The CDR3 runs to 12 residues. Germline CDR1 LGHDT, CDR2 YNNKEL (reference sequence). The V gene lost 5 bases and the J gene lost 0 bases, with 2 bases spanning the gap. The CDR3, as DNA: TGTGCCAGCAGCTTCTCCTACAATGAGCAGTTCTTC. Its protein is CASSFSYNEQFF.

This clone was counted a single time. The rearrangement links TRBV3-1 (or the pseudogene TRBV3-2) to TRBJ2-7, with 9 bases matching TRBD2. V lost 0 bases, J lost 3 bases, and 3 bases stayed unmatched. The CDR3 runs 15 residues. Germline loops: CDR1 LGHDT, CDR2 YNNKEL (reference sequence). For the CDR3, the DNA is TGTGCCAGCAGCCAAGACAGCGGGGGGTTCTACGAGCAGTACTTC. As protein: CASSQDSGGFYEQYF.

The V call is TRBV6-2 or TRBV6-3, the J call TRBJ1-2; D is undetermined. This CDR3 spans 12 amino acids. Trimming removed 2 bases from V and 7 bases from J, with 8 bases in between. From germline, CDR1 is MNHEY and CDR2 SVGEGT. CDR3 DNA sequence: TGTGCCAGCAGTTACCAAGCGTTTGGCTACACCTTC. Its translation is CASSYQAFGYTF.

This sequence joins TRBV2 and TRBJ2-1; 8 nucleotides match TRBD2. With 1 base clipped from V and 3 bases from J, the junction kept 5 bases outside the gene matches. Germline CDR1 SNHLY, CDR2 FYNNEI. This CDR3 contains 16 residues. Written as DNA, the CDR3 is TGTGCCAGCAGTGAAGGGCTGACTAGCGTCTACAATGAGCAGTTCTTC. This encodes CASSEGLTSVYNEQFF.

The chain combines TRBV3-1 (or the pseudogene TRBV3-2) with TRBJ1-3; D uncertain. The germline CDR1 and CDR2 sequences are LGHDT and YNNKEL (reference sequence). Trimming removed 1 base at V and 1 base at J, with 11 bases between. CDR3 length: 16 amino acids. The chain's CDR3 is CASSQGGRVSGNTIYF. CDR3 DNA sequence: TGTGCCAGCAGCCAAGGAGGAAGGGTTTCTGGAAACACCATATATTTT.

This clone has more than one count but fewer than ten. The CDR3 loop reads CASSDPRGAQPQHF. The CDR3 DNA reads TGTGCCAGCAGTGATCCCAGGGGAGCTCAGCCCCAGCATTTT. V gene TRBV2 combines with J gene TRBJ1-5, with D possibly matching TRBD1 (6 bases). V shed 3 bases and J shed 6 bases, with 12 bases lying between them. CDR1 and CDR2 from the germline V gene are SNHLY and FYNNEI. This CDR3 comprises 14 residues.

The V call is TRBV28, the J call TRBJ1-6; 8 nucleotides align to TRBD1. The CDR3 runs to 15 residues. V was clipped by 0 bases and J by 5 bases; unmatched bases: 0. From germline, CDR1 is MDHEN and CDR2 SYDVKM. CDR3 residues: CASSLWGQDNSPLHF. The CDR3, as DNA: TGTGCCAGCAGTTTATGGGGACAGGATAATTCACCCCTCCACTTT.